This is a list of T cell receptor beta chains from one sample in a study of T cell repertoires in cytomegalovirus infection. MiXCR, applied by TCRdb to the reads, yields one record per CDR3 protein. The sample includes around 130,000 distinct CDR3 sequences, roughly 9% of them seen just once. Material: PBMCs. Source of these receptors: a human donor in good health (CMV status not recorded). Some clones in this sample may be carry-over from other donors' samples. Each CDR3 is given with its conserved first and last residue. Each record gives: clone size, J gene, V gene, CDR3 protein. Not all rows give a size; the values are once, few, many and, for expanded clones, a class.

many | TRBJ2-3 | TRBV20-1 | CTALGAEFGDTQYF
many | TRBJ2-2 | TRBV5-4 | CASSRGPEGPLFF
few | TRBJ1-5 | TRBV20-1 | CSAQTGEGNQPQHF
many | TRBJ2-1 | TRBV11-1 | CASSLDVAGANNEQFF
once | TRBJ2-7 | TRBV9 | CASSGTGITYEQYF
few | TRBJ2-7 | TRBV7-2 | CASSTGLAETYEQYF
few | TRBJ1-4 | TRBV6-1 | CASSDTKEKLFF
many | TRBJ1-1 | TRBV10-3 | CAISVGGANTEAFF
many | TRBJ2-2 | TRBV25-1 | CASSESPGLAAIPNTGELFF
many | TRBJ2-1 | TRBV2 | CASSEWTYNEQFF
few | TRBJ2-1 | TRBV5-4 | CASSATSGGQNEQFF
many | TRBJ1-1 | TRBV2 | CASRRDGEAFF
many | TRBJ2-6 | TRBV7-9 | CASSYNSGANVLTF
once | TRBJ2-6 | TRBV20-1 | CSARDQQGGGANVLTF
few | TRBJ2-5 | TRBV9 | CASSVDRTRGETQYF
many | TRBJ2-2 | TRBV24-1 | CATSGPGPNTGELFF
many | TRBJ1-2 | TRBV28 | CASSPSTPGAPSRGGYTF
- | TRBJ1-1 | TRBV9 | CASSRTAGTEAFF
many | TRBJ2-5 | TRBV7-2 | CASSLEVYQETQYF
few | TRBJ2-7 | TRBV20-1 | CSARPLTSYEQYF
many | TRBJ2-7 | TRBV7-9 | CASSLVYPPYEQYF
many | TRBJ1-1 | TRBV25-1 | CASTEGATGAANTEAFF
many | TRBJ1-2 | TRBV7-2 | CASTLEPDLGGYTF
many | TRBJ1-2 | TRBV28 | CASLRQGAIRYGYTF
- | TRBJ1-4 | TRBV2 | CASISVPEKLFF
many | TRBJ2-7 | TRBV11-3 | CASSAGQGAGEQYF
many | TRBJ2-7 | TRBV7-2 | CASSLLLGTTYEQYF